This T cell receptor (beta chain) comes out of a study of technical replicates of blood from several donors. The assay was immunoSEQ multiplex PCR, and TCRdb's table has in-frame clones only and misses some. The sample yields around 70,000 clones, approximately 95% seen once. This clone was picked up one time. The CDR3 covers 14 residues. In germline, CDR1 is SEHNR, CDR2 FQNEAQ (reference sequence). V was pared by 5 bases and J by 8 bases, with 18 bases between. The sequence was obtained from a human donor in good health. The specimen sequenced was T cells isolated from PBMCs. The chain recombines TRBV7-9 with TRBJ1-2, with D perhaps matching TRBD1 (5 bases). The CDR3 protein is CASSATGRVIGYTF. The CDR3 nucleotides read TGTGCCAGCAGCGCGACGGGCAGGGTGATCGGCTACACCTTC.